One T cell receptor beta chain is described in this entry. Germline V gives CDR1 ENHRY, CDR2 SYGVKD. Trimming left V 3 bases short and J 0 bases short, with 13 bases between. There are 16 residues in the CDR3. These data originate in a study of T cell changes during pregnancy in multiple sclerosis. Assay used: immunoSEQ multiplex PCR; TCRdb lists only in-frame clones, some missing. This table holds roughly 39,000 clones, 90% found once. V is TRBV10-3 and J is TRBJ2-3; D possibly corresponds to TRBD2 (6 bases). The material sequenced was CD4+ T cells from peripheral blood mononuclear cells, taken in the first trimester of pregnancy. The sequence was collected from a female donor in good health, enrolled as a control in a pregnancy study. Here the CDR3 reads CAISDAGIASTDTQYF. The CDR3 coding sequence is TGTGCCATCAGTGACGCGGGAATTGCTAGCACAGATACGCAGTATTTT.